This TCR beta chain comes out of a study of CD8+CD57+ T cells in acquired aplastic anemia. On the study more broadly: DNA recovered from sorted CD4+ and CD8+ cells had a mean of about 3 ug. As sequenced from healthy donors, CD4+ cells averaged about 11 million reads.

Overall study findings and caveats: CD8+ Simpson's diversity did not differ significantly between patients and controls. Between patients and controls, about 31 CD8+ CDR3 sequences were found in common.

Germline V gene data show CDR1 as SQVTM and CDR2 as ANQGSEA. V was clipped by 3 bases and J by 3 bases, with 9 bases between them. The CDR3 runs to 12 residues. Genomic DNA templated the TCR beta VDJ and CDR3 profiling. TCRdb re-derived calls from the reads in MiXCR, one entry per CDR3 protein. The sample consists of about 420,000 distinct CDR3 sequences, 55% to 75% of them appearing once. This clonotype showed up just a few times. The antigen remains unidentified. The chain carries TRBV29-1 and TRBJ2-7, with a tentative D call TRBD1 (6 bases). The source of this sequence is a human donor in good health, serving as a control. Material for sequencing was sorted CD4+, CD8+, or CD8+CD57+ T cells (not recorded which) from PBMCs. The CDR3 sequence: CSVEKGDYEQYF. CDR3 DNA: TGCAGCGTTGAGAAGGGGGACTACGAGCAGTACTTC.